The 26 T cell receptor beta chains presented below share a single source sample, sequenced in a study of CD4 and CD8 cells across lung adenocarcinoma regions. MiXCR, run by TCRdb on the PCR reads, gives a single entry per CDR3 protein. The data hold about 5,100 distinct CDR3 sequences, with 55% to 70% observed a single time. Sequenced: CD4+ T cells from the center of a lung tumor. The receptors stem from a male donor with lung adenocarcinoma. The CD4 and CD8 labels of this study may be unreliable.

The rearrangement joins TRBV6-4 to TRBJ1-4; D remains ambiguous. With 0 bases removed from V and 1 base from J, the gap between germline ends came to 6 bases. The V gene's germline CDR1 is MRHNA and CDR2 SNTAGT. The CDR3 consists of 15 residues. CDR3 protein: CASSDSRGTNEKLFF. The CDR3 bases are TGTGCCAGCAGTGACTCCCGGGGAACTAATGAAAAACTGTTTTTT.

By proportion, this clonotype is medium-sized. The CDR3 bases are TGTGCCAGCAGTGACAGGGGCGCTTCGGCTGAGCAGTTCTTC. Residues: CASSDRGASAEQFF. The V gene is TRBV6-1, the J gene TRBJ2-1, with D maybe TRBD1 (6 bases). The CDR3 length is 14 residues. Per germline, CDR1 MNHNS and CDR2 SASEGT. The V and J ends lost 3 bases and 9 bases respectively, with 15 bases between them.

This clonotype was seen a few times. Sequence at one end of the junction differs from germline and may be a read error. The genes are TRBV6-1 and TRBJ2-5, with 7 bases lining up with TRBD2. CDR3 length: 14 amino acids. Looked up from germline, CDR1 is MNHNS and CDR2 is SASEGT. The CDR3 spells CAGSGEGDPDTQYF. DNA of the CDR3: TGTGCGGGCAGTGGGGAGGGCGACCCAGATACGCAGTATTTC.

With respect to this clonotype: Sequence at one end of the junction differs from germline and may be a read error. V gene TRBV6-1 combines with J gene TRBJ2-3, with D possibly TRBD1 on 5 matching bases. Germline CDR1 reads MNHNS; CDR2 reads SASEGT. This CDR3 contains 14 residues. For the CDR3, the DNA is TGTGCGGGCAGTGGGCAGGGTGGCCCAGATACGCAGTATTTC. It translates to CAGSGQGGPDTQYF.

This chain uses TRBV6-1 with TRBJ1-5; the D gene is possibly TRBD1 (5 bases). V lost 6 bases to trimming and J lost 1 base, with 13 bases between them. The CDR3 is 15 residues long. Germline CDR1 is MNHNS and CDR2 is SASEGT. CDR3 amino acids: CASRSGLLSNQPQHF. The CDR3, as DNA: TGTGCCAGCAGGTCGGGACTCCTGAGCAATCAGCCCCAGCATTTT.

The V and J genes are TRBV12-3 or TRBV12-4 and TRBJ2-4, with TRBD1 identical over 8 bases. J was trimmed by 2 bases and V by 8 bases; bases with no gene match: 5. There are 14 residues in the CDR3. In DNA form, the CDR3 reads TGTGCCAGCGGACAGGGTACGACCAAAAACATTCAGTACTTC. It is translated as CASGQGTTKNIQYF.

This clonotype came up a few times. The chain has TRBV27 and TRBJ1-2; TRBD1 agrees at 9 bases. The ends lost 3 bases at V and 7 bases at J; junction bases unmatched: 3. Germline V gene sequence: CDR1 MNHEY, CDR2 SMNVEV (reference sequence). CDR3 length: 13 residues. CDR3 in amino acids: CASSFTGGGGYTF. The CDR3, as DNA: TGTGCCAGCAGTTTCACAGGGGGCGGTGGCTACACCTTC.

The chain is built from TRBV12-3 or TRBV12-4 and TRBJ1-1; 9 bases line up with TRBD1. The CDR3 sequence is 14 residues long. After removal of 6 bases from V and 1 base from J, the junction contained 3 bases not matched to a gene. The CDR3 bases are TGTGCCAGCAGGTCGGACAGGGGGAACACTGAAGCTTTCTTT. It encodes CASRSDRGNTEAFF.

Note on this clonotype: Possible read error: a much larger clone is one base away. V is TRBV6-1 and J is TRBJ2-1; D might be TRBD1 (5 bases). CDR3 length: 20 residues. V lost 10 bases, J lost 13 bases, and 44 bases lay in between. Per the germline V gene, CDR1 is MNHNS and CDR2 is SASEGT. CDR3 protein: CATQHLDLSWNRLHQETQFF. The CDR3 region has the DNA TGTGCCACACAACACTTGGACCTCTCATGGAACAGGCTACACCAAGAGACCCAGTTCTTC.

The CDR3: CASSEAVNTEAFF. DNA of the CDR3: TGTGCCAGCAGTGAAGCGGTAAACACTGAAGCTTTCTTT. The chain couples TRBV6-1 to TRBJ1-1; D is ambiguous. Germline CDR1 is MNHNS and CDR2 is SASEGT. The V end was cut by 0 bases, the J end by 2 bases, with 4 bases between. The CDR3 is 13 residues long.

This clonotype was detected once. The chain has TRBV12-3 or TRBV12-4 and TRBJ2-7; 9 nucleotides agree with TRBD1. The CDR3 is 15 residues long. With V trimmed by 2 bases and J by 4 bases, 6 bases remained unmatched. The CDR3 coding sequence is TGTGCCAGCAGTTTACAAGGGACAGGGTTTTACGAGCAGTACTTC. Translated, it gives CASSLQGTGFYEQYF.

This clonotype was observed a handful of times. The CDR3 DNA follows: TGTGCCAGCAGCGCGCCGGGACAGGAGTCCTTCGGGCAGTTCTTC. Translating gives CASSAPGQESFGQFF. The chain is built from TRBV7-2 and TRBJ2-3; 8 nucleotides align to TRBD1. The assigned J gene may be wrong: the sequence end matches TRBJ2-1 better. In germline, CDR1 is SGHTA, CDR2 FQGNSA. CDR3 length: 15 amino acids.

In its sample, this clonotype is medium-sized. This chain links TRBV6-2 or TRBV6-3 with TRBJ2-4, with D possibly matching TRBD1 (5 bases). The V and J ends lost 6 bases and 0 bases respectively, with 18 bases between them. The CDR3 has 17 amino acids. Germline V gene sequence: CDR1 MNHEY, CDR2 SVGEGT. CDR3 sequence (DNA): TGTGCCAGCAGCAGGTTTGGGGCAGCCCTAGCCAAAAACATTCAGTACTTC. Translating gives CASSRFGAALAKNIQYF.

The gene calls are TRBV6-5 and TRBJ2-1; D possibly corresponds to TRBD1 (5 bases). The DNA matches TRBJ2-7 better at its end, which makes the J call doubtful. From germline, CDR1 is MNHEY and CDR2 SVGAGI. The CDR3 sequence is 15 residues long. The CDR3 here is CASSYKAGWPYEQYF. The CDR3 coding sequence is TGTGCCAGCAGTTACAAGGCAGGGTGGCCCTACGAGCAGTACTTC.

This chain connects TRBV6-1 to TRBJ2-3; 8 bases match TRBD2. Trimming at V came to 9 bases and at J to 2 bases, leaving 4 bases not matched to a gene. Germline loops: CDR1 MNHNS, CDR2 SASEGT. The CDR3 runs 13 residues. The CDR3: CASTSGHTDTQYF. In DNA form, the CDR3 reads TGTGCCAGTACTAGCGGACACACAGATACGCAGTATTTT.

CDR3 region: CASRPGTGGSTGELFF. The CDR3, as DNA: TGCGCCAGCAGACCCGGGACAGGGGGTAGCACCGGGGAGCTGTTTTTT. This chain joins TRBV10-1 and TRBJ2-2; TRBD1 matches at 11 bases. The J segment lost 4 bases and the V segment lost 6 bases, leaving 7 bases of the junction unmatched. The CDR3 spans 16 residues. CDR1 and CDR2 from the germline V gene are WNHNN and SYGVQD (reference sequence).

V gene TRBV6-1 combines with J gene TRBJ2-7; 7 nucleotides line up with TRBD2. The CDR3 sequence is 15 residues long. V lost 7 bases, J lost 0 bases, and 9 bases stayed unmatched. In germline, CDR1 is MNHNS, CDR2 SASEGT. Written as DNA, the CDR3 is TGTGCCAGCAAAAGGGAGGGGACCTACTCCTACGAGCAGTACTTC. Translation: CASKREGTYSYEQYF.

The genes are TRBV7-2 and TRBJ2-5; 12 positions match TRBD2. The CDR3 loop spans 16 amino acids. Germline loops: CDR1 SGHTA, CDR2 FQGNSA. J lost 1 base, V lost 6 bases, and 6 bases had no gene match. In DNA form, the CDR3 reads TGTGCCAGCAGGTTTCCGGGACTAGCGGGCCAAGAGACCCAGTACTTC. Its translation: CASRFPGLAGQETQYF.

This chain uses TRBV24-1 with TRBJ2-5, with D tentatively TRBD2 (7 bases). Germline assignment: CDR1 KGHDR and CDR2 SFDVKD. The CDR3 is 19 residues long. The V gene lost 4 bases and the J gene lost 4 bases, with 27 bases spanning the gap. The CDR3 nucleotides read TGTGCCACCAGTGACCCCCTGGGGTCCGGGGGGCGGGACACAGAGACCCAGTACTTC. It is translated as CATSDPLGSGGRDTETQYF.

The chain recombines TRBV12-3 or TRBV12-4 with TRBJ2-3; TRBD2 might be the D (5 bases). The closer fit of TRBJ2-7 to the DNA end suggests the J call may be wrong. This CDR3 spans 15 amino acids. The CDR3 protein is CASSFFSVVGDEQYF. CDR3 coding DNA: TGTGCCAGCAGTTTTTTTTCAGTTGTCGGGGATGAGCAGTACTTC.

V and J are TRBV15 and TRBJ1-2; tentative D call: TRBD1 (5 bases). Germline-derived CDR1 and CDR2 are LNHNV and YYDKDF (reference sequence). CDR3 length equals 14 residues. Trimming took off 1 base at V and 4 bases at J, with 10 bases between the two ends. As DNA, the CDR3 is TGTGCCACCAGCAGAGGGGACGGGATCTATGGCTACACCTTC. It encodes CATSRGDGIYGYTF. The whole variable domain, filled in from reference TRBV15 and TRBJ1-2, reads DAMVIQNPRYQVTQFGKPVTLSCSQTLNHNVMYWYQQKSSQAPKLLFHYYDKDFNNEADTPDNFQSRRPNTSFCFLDIRSPGLGDTAMYLCATSRGDGIYGYTFGSGTRLTVV.

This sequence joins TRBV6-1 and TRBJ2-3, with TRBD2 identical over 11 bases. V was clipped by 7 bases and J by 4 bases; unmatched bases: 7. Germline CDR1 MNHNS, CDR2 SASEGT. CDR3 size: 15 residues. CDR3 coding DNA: TGTGCCAGCACCTTCCTAGCGGGAGGCGCAGATACGCAGTATTTT. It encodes CASTFLAGGADTQYF.

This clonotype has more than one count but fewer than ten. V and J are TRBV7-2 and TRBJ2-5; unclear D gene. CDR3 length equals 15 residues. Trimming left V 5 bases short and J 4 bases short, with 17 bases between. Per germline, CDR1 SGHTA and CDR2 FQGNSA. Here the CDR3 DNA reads TGTGCCAGCAGCGCCCAATCCGGTAGTGGAGAGACCCAGTACTTC. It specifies CASSAQSGSGETQYF. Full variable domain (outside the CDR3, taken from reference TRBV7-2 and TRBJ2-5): GAGVSQSPSNKVTEKGKDVELRCDPISGHTALYWYRQSLGQGLEFLIYFQGNSAPDKSGLPSDRFSAERTGGSVSTLTIQRTQQEDSAVYLCASSAQSGSGETQYFGPGTRLLVL.

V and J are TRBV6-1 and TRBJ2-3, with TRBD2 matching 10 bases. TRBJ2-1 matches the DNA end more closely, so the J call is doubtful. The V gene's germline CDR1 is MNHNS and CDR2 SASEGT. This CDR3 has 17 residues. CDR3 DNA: TGTGCCAGCAGCGAATTCTCCCCTAGCGGGAGCTACAATGAGCAGTTCTTC. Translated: CASSEFSPSGSYNEQFF.

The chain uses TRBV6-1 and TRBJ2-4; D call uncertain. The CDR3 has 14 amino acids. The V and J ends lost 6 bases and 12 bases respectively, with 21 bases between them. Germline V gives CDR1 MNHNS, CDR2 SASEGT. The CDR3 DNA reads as TGTGCCAGCAGGGCTCAGTCCGCCACAAATACTCAGTACTTC. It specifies CASRAQSATNTQYF.

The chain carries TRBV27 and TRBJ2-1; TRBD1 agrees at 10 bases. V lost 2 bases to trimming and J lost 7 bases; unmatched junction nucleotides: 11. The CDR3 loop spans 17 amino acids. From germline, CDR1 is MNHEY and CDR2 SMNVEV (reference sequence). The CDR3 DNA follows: TGTGCCAGCAGTTTAAGCCCAGGGACAGGGGCTTTTAATGAGCAGTTCTTC. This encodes CASSLSPGTGAFNEQFF.